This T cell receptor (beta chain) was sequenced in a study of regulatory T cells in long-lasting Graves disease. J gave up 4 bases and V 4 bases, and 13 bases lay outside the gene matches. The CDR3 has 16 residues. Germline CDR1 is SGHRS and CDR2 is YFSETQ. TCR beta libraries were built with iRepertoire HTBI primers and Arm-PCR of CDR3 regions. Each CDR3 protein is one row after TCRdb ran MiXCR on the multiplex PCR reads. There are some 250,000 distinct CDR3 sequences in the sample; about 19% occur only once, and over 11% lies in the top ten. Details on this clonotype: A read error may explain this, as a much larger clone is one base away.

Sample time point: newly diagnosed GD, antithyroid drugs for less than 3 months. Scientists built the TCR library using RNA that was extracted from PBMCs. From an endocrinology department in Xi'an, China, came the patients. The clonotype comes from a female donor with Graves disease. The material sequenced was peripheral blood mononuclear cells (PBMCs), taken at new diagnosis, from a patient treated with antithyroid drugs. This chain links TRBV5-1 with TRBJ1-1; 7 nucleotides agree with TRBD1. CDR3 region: CASSRGTVGTITEAFF. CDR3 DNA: TGCGCCAGCAGCCGTGGGACAGTGGGGACGATCACTGAAGCTTTCTTT.